This T cell receptor (beta chain) is from a study of shared clonotypes between healthy human individuals (dated by TCRdb to between 2020 and 2021). Study-wide context: A couple of women and a few men aged 18 to 49 years were included in the cohort. Per donor, three plates each were used for CD4 naive and CD4 memory, two for CD8 naive, and one for CD8 memory. To estimate repertoire size and how much clonotypes are shared between individuals, the study performed deep sequencing of blood TCR repertoires from 4 to 6 healthy adults. Libraries were prepared and TCR repertoires were sequenced by different laboratories using diverse techniques, in order to increase sequencing depth and limit assay-specific biases. Leukapheresis yielded between about 0.85 and 9.5 billion PBMCs per donor.

Using the deep immunoSEQ assay, TCR CDR3 regions were amplified from genomic DNA by multiplex PCR. For each cell subset, the extracted genomic DNA was distributed evenly across all wells of several immunoSEQ 96-well plates, and each plate served as one replicate. For sorted subsets, each replicate PCR was loaded with around 200 ng genomic DNA, equivalent to approximately 27,000 T cell genomes. Purified libraries were quantified with a Qubit 3.0 fluorometer, sized on a Bioanalyzer 2100, and re-quantified with the KAPA Library Quantification kit. Each immunoSEQ 96-well plate was sequenced on its own single-read 150-cycle Illumina NextSeq 550 flow cell. The paper's processing steps were these. The immunoSEQ output contained only junctional sequences without quality scores, so filtering could not match that applied to full-length reads. Sequences were annotated with PyIR, a Python wrapper for IgBLAST v1.9, and V/J genes and CDR3 were assigned using IMGT germline references. Reads were filtered out if the reads had weak V/J assignments (E-value above 1e-6), no CDR3, stop codons, out-of-frame junctions, or ambiguous translated residues. V3J clonotypes were defined by identical inferred V gene, J gene, and CDR3 amino acid sequence. Percentage overlap between repertoires was computed as shared unique clonotypes divided by the size of the smaller repertoire. Richness of each repertoire was evaluated using RTK rarefaction, the Chao1 estimator, and Recon v2.1 estimates of unobserved clonotypes. Generation probabilities for all TCRbeta clonotypes obtained by the gDNA method from a handful of donors were computed using OLGA. TCRdb's version of the immuneACCESS table is confined to in-frame rearrangements and falls short of the full clone set. An unresolved V gene accounts for under half of the shortfall where checked; the remainder is of unknown origin. That table supplies the V and J calls and clone size; D and trimming were determined from the DNA. In all, the sample holds some 650,000 clones, and roughly 97% of those were seen once. The ten top clones hold 0.045% to 0.06% of the sample.

Broad study findings and their caveats: The genetic and exposure-history diversity represented was limited by the small number of donors. Higher generation probabilities were observed for clonotypes shared by all four sorted-subset donors than for non-shared clonotypes. Sampling was restricted to blood, and TCR repertoires in tissues likely differ from the TCR repertoires found in blood. Rarefaction of sorted-subset datasets indicated incomplete sequencing despite the large sequencing depth. Pairwise subsampling indicated that sequencing depth was expected to affect the degree of clonotype sharing among donors. Naive subsets generally had larger estimated clonotype richness than memory subsets did. Approximately 5% of naive CD4, more than 3% of naive CD8, about 2.5% of memory CD4, and 0.35% to 0.4% of memory CD8 clonotypes were shared across a few donors.

V is reduced by 4 bases and J by 7 bases, leaving a spacing of 10 bases between them. The cysteine opens and the phenylalanine closes a CDR3 of 13 amino acids. The CDR3 DNA has 39 bases and is translated from base 1. CDR1 is given as SNHLY and CDR2 as FYNNEI, both from the germline V gene. Concerning this clone itself: Its antigen is still unknown. No base qualities exist here, and no much larger clone lies one base off it.

Healthy HIV-negative adults with no recently reported acute infections or vaccinations were included as donors. Only Caucasian adults living in Nashville, Tennessee, USA were represented among the donors. CD4+ T cells were enriched by magnetic negative selection; naive cells were then positively selected on CD45RA, and the negative fraction formed the memory subset. Blood was collected by leukapheresis, and PBMCs were isolated by Ficoll-Histopaque density gradient centrifugation and then cryopreserved in liquid nitrogen vapor phase. Purity and quantity of every magnetically sorted T cell population were checked by analytical flow cytometry. Genomic DNA was isolated from every sorted fraction and measured by UV absorbance on a Nanodrop 2000c.

The origin of this receptor is a woman in her twenties or thirties in good health. Here the chain combines TRBV2 and TRBJ1-4, with the D gene too uncertain to name. Sequencing was carried out using naive CD4+ T cells sorted from blood. The cell subset or site label of this sample denotes: CD45RA+ positively selected. The nucleotide sequence reads as follows: TGTGCCAGCAGTGGGGTCTCGGGTGAAAAACTGTTTTTT. Its translation is CASSGVSGEKLFF.